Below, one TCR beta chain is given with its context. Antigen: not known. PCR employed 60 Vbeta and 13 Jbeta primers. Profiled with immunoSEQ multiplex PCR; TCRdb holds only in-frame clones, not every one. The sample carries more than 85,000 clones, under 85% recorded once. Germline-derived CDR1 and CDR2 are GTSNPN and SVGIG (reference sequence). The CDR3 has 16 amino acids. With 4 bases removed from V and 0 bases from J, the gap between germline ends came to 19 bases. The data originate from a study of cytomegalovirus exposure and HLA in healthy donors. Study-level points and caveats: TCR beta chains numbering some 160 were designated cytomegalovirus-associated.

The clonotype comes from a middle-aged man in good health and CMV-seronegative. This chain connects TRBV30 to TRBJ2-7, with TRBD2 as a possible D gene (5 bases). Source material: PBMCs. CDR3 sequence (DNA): TGTGCCTGGATGTCGCGGGCGATTATCGGCTCCTACGAGCAGTACTTC. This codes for CAWMSRAIIGSYEQYF.